This T cell receptor beta chain was sequenced during a study of blood T cell repertoires in COVID-19. Looking at the study overall: Sites in the United States, Italy and Spain provided acute and convalescent COVID-19 samples. PBMCs, B-cell-depleted T cells, or T cells were the source of the cDNA or gDNA that made up the material.

The CDR3 covers 17 residues. Per germline, CDR1 SGHTA and CDR2 FQGTGA. V lost 5 bases to trimming and J lost 0 bases, with 17 bases between them. Under the authors' procedure: Reference gene primer amplification yielded estimated nucleated cell counts. Assay used: immunoSEQ multiplex PCR; TCRdb lists only in-frame clones, some missing. That table gives V, J and clone size, and the DNA gave D and trimming. The sample yields 150,000 to 200,000 clones, about 87% seen once. The sequenced sample was peripheral blood. The J gene is TRBJ2-4, the V gene TRBV7-3; D is possibly TRBD2 (5 bases). The clonotype comes from a man aged 55 to 70 with acute or convalescent COVID-19. CDR3 sequence: CASSPSRAGLAKNIQYF. CDR3 coding DNA: TGTGCCAGCAGCCCCTCGAGGGCGGGTCTAGCCAAAAACATTCAGTACTTC.